Presented here are 26 T cell receptor beta chains from one specimen sequenced in a study of T-cell reconstitution after alpha-beta-depleted transplantation in children. It was with unique molecular identifiers that the TCRbeta library was prepared. TCRdb redid the calling of the PCR reads with MiXCR, one entry per CDR3 protein. The repertoire holds approximately 50,000 distinct CDR3 sequences, about 47% seen once, with under 40% in the top ten. The sample was peripheral blood, taken before TCRalphabeta/CD19-depleted stem cell transplant. Every receptor here comes from a boy under two years old with SCID, due to receive a stem cell transplant.

The V and J genes are TRBV4-2 and TRBJ1-2; D not certain. V dropped 0 bases and J dropped 0 bases, with 20 bases sitting between them. CDR3 length: 19 amino acids. In germline, CDR1 is LGHNA, CDR2 YNFKEQ. The CDR3 spells CASSQEVADYSRANYGYTF. Here the CDR3 DNA reads TGTGCCAGCAGCCAAGAGGTGGCGGATTACAGCCGAGCTAACTATGGCTACACCTTC.

This clonotype was seen a handful of times. The rearrangement joins TRBV5-1 to TRBJ1-2; D not certain. V was pared by 0 bases and J by 1 base, with 7 bases between. This CDR3 has 14 amino acids. Germline CDR1 is SGHRS and CDR2 is YFSETQ. The DNA for the CDR3 is TGCGCCAGCAGCTTGGTCGGCAATAACTATGGCTACACCTTC. It is translated as CASSLVGNNYGYTF.

The genes are TRBV5-1 and TRBJ2-2; D gene uncertain. This CDR3 has 16 amino acids. Germline loops: CDR1 SGHRS, CDR2 YFSETQ. Trimming stripped 0 bases from V and 0 bases from J, with 9 bases between. The CDR3 here is CASSLAASTNTGELFF. The CDR3 DNA follows: TGCGCCAGCAGCTTGGCGGCATCGACGAACACCGGGGAGCTGTTTTTT.

This clonotype was observed a handful of times. The chain has TRBV20-1 and TRBJ1-2; no clear D gene. V lost 6 bases to trimming and J lost 3 bases, with 17 bases between them. The length of the CDR3 is 14 residues. Per germline, CDR1 DFQATT and CDR2 SNEGSKA (reference sequence). The CDR3 DNA follows: TGCAGTGCCCGACCACCGGACTATGACTATGGCTACACCTTC. Protein product: CSARPPDYDYGYTF.

The chain joins TRBV4-2 to TRBJ2-1, with TRBD2 identical over 11 bases. Unmatched junction bases numbered 4, after V lost 0 bases and J lost 6 bases. CDR3 length: 16 residues. Germline V gene sequence: CDR1 LGHNA, CDR2 YNFKEQ. The CDR3 here is CASSQDPSGGLNEQFF. The CDR3 nucleotides are TGTGCCAGCAGCCAAGATCCTAGCGGGGGGCTCAATGAGCAGTTCTTC.

This CDR3 reads CASSQVADQETQYF. CDR3 DNA: TGTGCCAGCAGCCAAGTAGCGGACCAAGAGACCCAGTACTTC. The rearrangement uses TRBV4-2 and TRBJ2-5, with D tentatively TRBD2 (6 bases). The CDR3 spans 14 residues. The ends were cut back, 1 base at V and 0 bases at J, with 6 bases in the middle. Looked up from germline, CDR1 is LGHNA and CDR2 is YNFKEQ.

This clonotype was counted between two and nine times. V and J are TRBV10-3 and TRBJ1-2; 7 bases match TRBD1. Germline V lookup: CDR1 ENHRY, CDR2 SYGVKD. The CDR3 covers 15 residues. V lost 1 base, J lost 4 bases, and 6 bases stayed unmatched. The CDR3 DNA reads as TGTGCCATCAGTGAGTGGAAGGGGGCCATCTATGGCTACACCTTC. This gives the protein CAISEWKGAIYGYTF.

The chain uses TRBV29-1 and TRBJ2-3; 8 nucleotides match TRBD1. Germline-derived CDR1 and CDR2 are SQVTM and ANQGSEA. V shed 2 bases, J shed 0 bases, and the junction held 10 bases outside the gene matches. This CDR3 contains 17 residues. This chain's CDR3 is CSVERPGGEHSTDTQYF. For the CDR3, the DNA is TGCAGCGTTGAAAGGCCAGGGGGCGAGCATAGCACAGATACGCAGTATTTT.

The chain links TRBV4-3 to TRBJ2-7; TRBD2 matches at 7 bases. Looked up from germline, CDR1 is LGHNA and CDR2 is YSLEER. Unmatched junction bases numbered 6, after V lost 0 bases and J lost 1 base. CDR3 length equals 16 residues. CDR3 bases: TGCGCCAGCAGCCAAGATCCCAGCGGGGCGTCCTACGAGCAGTACTTC. This translates into CASSQDPSGASYEQYF.

The chain couples TRBV12-3 or TRBV12-4 to TRBJ2-7; D may be TRBD1 (5 bases). Trimming took 5 bases from V and 1 from J, leaving 12 bases between them. There are 14 residues in the CDR3. CDR3 protein: CASSALDSSYEQYF. CDR3 nucleotide sequence: TGTGCCAGCAGTGCCCTCGACAGTTCCTACGAGCAGTACTTC.

The V and J genes are TRBV5-1 and TRBJ2-3, with TRBD1 as a possible D gene (5 bases). This CDR3 is 14 amino acids long. Germline CDR1 reads SGHRS; CDR2 reads YFSETQ. V lost 3 bases to trimming and J lost 4 bases, with 12 bases between them. This CDR3 is CASSWGPGADTQYF. In DNA form, the CDR3 reads TGCGCCAGCAGCTGGGGCCCTGGGGCAGATACGCAGTATTTT.

The chain links TRBV18 to TRBJ1-2; no clear D gene. Germline loops: CDR1 KGHSH, CDR2 LQKENI. The CDR3 sequence is 11 residues long. Trimming left V 2 bases short and J 6 bases short, with 4 bases between. The CDR3 sequence: CASSPGDGYTF. The CDR3 nucleotides read TGTGCCAGCTCACCAGGGGATGGCTACACCTTC.

This clonotype has more than one count but fewer than ten. The chain links TRBV7-2 to TRBJ2-7; D unclear. The germline V gene has CDR1 SGHTA and CDR2 FQGNSA. Between the trimmed V and J ends, which lost 2 bases and 5 bases, there was a span of 16 bases. The CDR3 totals 15 residues. CDR3 sequence (DNA): TGTGCCAGCAGCTTAACCCGGGTTGGGTTCAACGAGCAGTACTTC. Its translation: CASSLTRVGFNEQYF.

Only a few counts were recorded for this clonotype. The V call is TRBV20-1, the J call TRBJ2-7; TRBD1 matches at 7 bases. Trimming removed 1 base from V and 3 bases from J; junction bases left unmatched: 12. CDR1 is DFQATT, CDR2 SNEGSKA, per germline (reference sequence). The CDR3 contains 16 residues. CDR3 nucleotide sequence: TGCAGTGCTAGAGTCCTTAAAGGACAGGAGAACTACGAGCAGTACTTC. Translating gives CSARVLKGQENYEQYF.

Many counts were recorded for this clonotype. The rearrangement uses TRBV20-1 and TRBJ2-1; D may be TRBD2 (6 bases). Germline V gives CDR1 DFQATT, CDR2 SNEGSKA (reference sequence). Trimming cost V 2 bases and J 1 base, with 15 bases left between them. This CDR3 is 16 amino acids long. As DNA, the CDR3 is TGCAGTGCTAGACGCTGGGGGGATCTATCCTACAATGAGCAGTTCTTC. Translation: CSARRWGDLSYNEQFF.

This clonotype was detected a few times. This rearrangement joins TRBV5-1 to TRBJ1-1, with TRBD1 matching 7 bases. This CDR3 is 14 amino acids long. Germline loops: CDR1 SGHRS, CDR2 YFSETQ. V dropped 4 bases and J dropped 1; count of bases not matched to a gene: 4. CDR3 DNA sequence: TGCGCCAGCAGCCGGGGACAGTCGAACACTGAAGCTTTCTTT. Its translation is CASSRGQSNTEAFF.

The V gene is TRBV6-4, the J gene TRBJ2-1; TRBD2 matches 9 bases. Germline loops: CDR1 MRHNA, CDR2 SNTAGT. The CDR3 extends over 15 amino acids. The ends lost 0 bases at V and 5 bases at J; junction bases unmatched: 2. DNA of the CDR3: TGTGCCAGCAGTGACTCGCGGGGGGGCCACAATGAGCAGTTCTTC. It specifies CASSDSRGGHNEQFF.

This clonotype was picked up one time. The chain combines TRBV20-1 with TRBJ2-6, with D hard to call. Germline lookup yields CDR1 DFQATT and CDR2 SNEGSKA (reference sequence). V was pared by 3 bases and J by 0 bases, with 12 bases between. The CDR3 spans 16 residues. CDR3 protein: CSASVRPPSGANVLTF. CDR3 bases: TGCAGTGCTAGTGTCCGACCTCCCTCTGGGGCCAACGTCCTGACTTTC.

The chain couples TRBV5-6 to TRBJ1-4, with no clear D. This CDR3 has 13 amino acids. The V end was cut by 0 bases, the J end by 8 bases, with 8 bases between. Germline assignment: CDR1 SGHDT and CDR2 YYEEEE. CDR3 in DNA: TGTGCCAGCAGCTTGGGACATTTAGAAAAACTGTTTTTT. It yields the protein CASSLGHLEKLFF.

The chain employs TRBV7-2 and TRBJ2-3; D is ambiguous. Trimming left V 5 bases short and J 2 bases short, with 11 bases between. The CDR3 has 14 residues. Germline V gene lookup returns CDR1 SGHTA and CDR2 FQGNSA. CDR3 nucleotides: TGTGCCAGCAGCCCAACCTATAACACAGATACGCAGTATTTT. It specifies CASSPTYNTDTQYF.

This clonotype was seen many times. The rearrangement links TRBV7-8 to TRBJ2-7; D uncertain. Trimming pared 6 bases from V and 7 bases from J, leaving 13 bases between. Germline assignment: CDR1 SGHVS and CDR2 FQNEAQ. The CDR3 consists of 12 residues. The CDR3 DNA is TGTGCCAGCAGTTCAAGCCTGGGGGAGCAGTACTTC. It encodes CASSSSLGEQYF.

J is TRBJ1-4 and V is TRBV5-5; no reliable D call. Germline V gene lookup returns CDR1 SGHKS and CDR2 YYEKEE (reference sequence). The CDR3 is made up of 16 amino acids. V lost 0 bases, J lost 3 bases, and 12 bases lay in between. The CDR3 region has the DNA TGTGCCAGCAGCTTGGACTTGAGCTTGGCTAATGAAAAACTGTTTTTT. Translation gives CASSLDLSLANEKLFF.

This chain uses TRBV7-2 with TRBJ2-5, with 10 bases lining up with TRBD1. The CDR3 length is 15 residues. The germline V gene encodes CDR1 SGHTA and CDR2 FQGNSA. V lost 3 bases to trimming and J lost 6 bases; unmatched junction nucleotides: 7. CDR3 nucleotides: TGTGCCAGCAGCTTGGGACAGGGGAATAGGCAGACCCAGTACTTC. Its protein is CASSLGQGNRQTQYF.

In this sample, this clonotype turned up a few times. This chain links TRBV5-1 with TRBJ2-7; 8 bases align to TRBD1. Germline V gene sequence: CDR1 SGHRS, CDR2 YFSETQ. The V and J ends lost 3 bases and 4 bases, in that order; junction bases with no gene match: 3. CDR3 size: 13 residues. CDR3 region: CASSWTGFYEQYF. CDR3 bases: TGCGCCAGCAGCTGGACAGGGTTTTACGAGCAGTACTTC.

This clonotype was counted many times. The gene calls are TRBV12-3 or TRBV12-4 and TRBJ2-3, with D maybe TRBD2 (7 bases). Trimming cost V 10 bases and J 0 bases, with 20 bases left between them. This CDR3 region has 16 residues. CDR3 sequence: CATGGGGSPSTDTQYF. In DNA form, the CDR3 reads TGTGCCACTGGAGGGGGGGGGTCCCCTAGCACAGATACGCAGTATTTT.

This chain connects TRBV29-1 to TRBJ1-2, with D tentatively TRBD1 (5 bases). The germline gives CDR1 SQVTM, CDR2 ANQGSEA. With 5 bases removed from V and 0 bases from J, the gap between germline ends came to 16 bases. This CDR3 has 15 amino acids. The CDR3 region is CSVTSWDPANYGYTF. In DNA form, the CDR3 reads TGCAGCGTTACCTCCTGGGACCCTGCTAACTATGGCTACACCTTC.